A selection of T cell receptor beta chains follows, all from one sample in a study of T cells after yellow fever vaccination. TCRdb fed the 5' RACE reads into MiXCR, producing one record per CDR3 protein. The sample yields 200,000 to 250,000 distinct CDR3 sequences, approximately 3% seen once. The sequencing here drew on CD4+ T cells sorted from PBMCs, taken 10 days after the yellow fever booster vaccination. These receptors came from a man younger than 35 who received the YFV17D yellow fever vaccine. The CDR3 runs from the conserved cysteine through the conserved F or W. Fields, in order: D gene, V gene, clone size, J gene, CDR3 DNA, CDR3 protein. D genes are given only for firm matches. A clone size is listed for some rows: how often the clone was seen (once, few, many), or a class if it is expanded.

NA	TRBV15	many	TRBJ1-2	TGTGCCACCAGCAGAGAAAGGGAAGACTATGGCTACACCTTC	CATSREREDYGYTF
NA	TRBV6-2/TRBV6-3	NA	TRBJ1-5	TGTGCCAGCAGTTATAGTTGGGGATACGGTCAGCCCCAGCATTTT	CASSYSWGYGQPQHF
NA	TRBV5-1	NA	TRBJ2-3	TGCGCCAGCAGCTTGGGTAGTGCGACAGATACGCAGTATTTT	CASSLGSATDTQYF
TRBD1	TRBV20-1	many	TRBJ2-1	TGCAGTGCTTCGCCGGACAGGACGAGCTCCTACAATGAGCAGTTCTTC	CSASPDRTSSYNEQFF
NA	TRBV11-2	many	TRBJ2-1	TGTGCCAGCAGCTTAGCACAGCCGACCCCACTGGAGCAGTTCTTC	CASSLAQPTPLEQFF
NA	TRBV7-2	few	TRBJ1-1	TGTGCCAGCAGCTTGAGCTACAGGGATACTGAAGCTTTCTTT	CASSLSYRDTEAFF
TRBD1	TRBV4-3	few	TRBJ1-3	TGCGCCAGCAGCCAAGACAGGGGGCCTAGAAACACCATATATTTT	CASSQDRGPRNTIYF
NA	TRBV7-2	few	TRBJ2-7	TGTGCCAGCAGCTTTCAGGAGATCTCCTACGAGCAGTACTTC	CASSFQEISYEQYF
TRBD1	TRBV20-1	NA	TRBJ1-4	TGCAGTGCTTACAGGGGCCTCAATGAAAAACTGTTTTTT	CSAYRGLNEKLFF
TRBD2	TRBV24-1	many	TRBJ2-5	TGTGCCACCACTAGCGGGGGGGCCGGGGAGACCCAGTACTTC	CATTSGGAGETQYF
TRBD1	TRBV6-5	NA	TRBJ2-2	TGTGCCAGCAGTTACCAGAGGACAGGGGGCGGAGGGGAGCTGTTTTTT	CASSYQRTGGGGELFF
TRBD2	TRBV20-1	many	TRBJ2-2	TGCAGTGCTAGTAGACTAGCGGGCAACACCGGGGAGCTGTTTTTT	CSASRLAGNTGELFF
NA	TRBV20-1	many	TRBJ2-3	TGCAGTGCCGGGGGTGCCCTAGGGGGCACAGATACGCAGTATTTT	CSAGGALGGTDTQYF
NA	TRBV6-4	many	TRBJ2-6	TGTGCCAGCAGTGACGTCCCTCTAAGCTCTGGGGCCAACGTCCTGACTTTC	CASSDVPLSSGANVLTF
NA	TRBV27	NA	TRBJ2-3	TGTGCCAGCAGTTGGACCGGGGAGGAAATGGATACGCAGTATTTT	CASSWTGEEMDTQYF
TRBD2	TRBV7-2	few	TRBJ2-5	TGTGCCAGCAGCCCTCGAGCGGGGCTCCAAGAGACCCAGTACTTC	CASSPRAGLQETQYF
NA	TRBV12-3/TRBV12-4	NA	TRBJ2-5	TGTGCCAGCAGAACTGACGGAGAGACCCAGTACTTC	CASRTDGETQYF
TRBD2	TRBV29-1	NA	TRBJ2-5	TGCAGCGTCGAGCGGGGGATCAATGGCGGCGAGTACTTC	CSVERGINGGEYF
TRBD2	TRBV5-5	NA	TRBJ2-3	TGTGCCAGCAGCCCGGTCCGGGGGGGTGGCACAGATACGCAGTATTTT	CASSPVRGGGTDTQYF
TRBD1	TRBV12-3/TRBV12-4	NA	TRBJ1-6	TGTGCCAGCAGTTCGACCACAGGGGGCGCGGGTTATTCACCCCTCCACTTT	CASSSTTGGAGYSPLHF
TRBD2	TRBV27	few	TRBJ2-5	TGTGCCACCAGCCCTAGCGGGGTTGTAGAGACCCAGTACTTC	CATSPSGVVETQYF
NA	TRBV7-9	many	TRBJ2-5	TGTGCCAGCACCGAGGGGAACCAAGAGACCCAGTACTTC	CASTEGNQETQYF